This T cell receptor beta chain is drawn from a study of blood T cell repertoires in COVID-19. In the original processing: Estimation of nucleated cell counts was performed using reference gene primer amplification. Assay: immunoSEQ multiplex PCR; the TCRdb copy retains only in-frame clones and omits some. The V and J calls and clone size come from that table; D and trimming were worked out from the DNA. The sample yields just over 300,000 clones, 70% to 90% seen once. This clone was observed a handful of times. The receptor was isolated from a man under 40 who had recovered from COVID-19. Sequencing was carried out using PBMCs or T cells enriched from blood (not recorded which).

Written as DNA, the CDR3 is TGCGCCAGCAGAGACCCTAGCGGGATGGTAGATAATGAGCAGTTCTTC. Translated: CASRDPSGMVDNEQFF. This sequence joins TRBV4-1 and TRBJ2-1; 9 bases map to TRBD2. V trimming: 6 bases; J trimming: 7 bases; junction bases outside the gene matches: 13. The V gene's germline CDR1 is MGHRA and CDR2 YSYEKL. The CDR3 is 16 amino acids.